This T cell receptor beta chain comes out of a study of blood T cell repertoires in COVID-19. In its sample, this clone was seen a few times. The V gene end was trimmed by 2 bases and the J gene end by 4 bases; junction bases not matched to a gene: 7. The germline V gene has CDR1 LNHNV and CDR2 YYDKDF (reference sequence). This CDR3 is built from 16 residues. In the original processing: Estimated nucleated cell counts came from reference gene primer amplification. The table came from immunoSEQ multiplex PCR; TCRdb's copy has only in-frame clones and leaves some out. V and J calls plus clone size are reproduced from that table; the DNA served to infer D and trimming. The sample contains about 210,000 clones, around 83% of which appear only once.

The sequenced material came from peripheral blood. The V gene is TRBV15, the J gene TRBJ1-1, with 10 bases aligning to TRBD1. The TCR was taken from a man in his fifties or sixties with active or convalescent COVID-19. The CDR3 coding sequence is TGTGCCACCAGCAGATGGGGACAGGGGCGGGGCACTGAAGCTTTCTTT. It yields the protein CATSRWGQGRGTEAFF.